This T cell receptor (beta chain) was recovered during a study of blood T cell repertoires in COVID-19. Study-wide background: The study drew acute and convalescent COVID-19 samples from the United States, Italy and Spain. Nucleic acid was either cDNA or gDNA, and it came from T cells, B-cell-depleted T cells, or PBMCs.

Authors' data handling: Amplified reference gene primers provided the basis for estimating nucleated cell counts. Libraries were prepared by immunoSEQ multiplex PCR; TCRdb keeps only in-frame clonotypes and omits some of them. For V, J and clone size, that table is used; D and trimming come from the DNA. In the table there are about 140,000 clones, 84% of which are singletons. With 6 bases removed from V and 9 bases from J, the gap between germline ends came to 22 bases. The length of the CDR3 is 15 residues. CDR1 and CDR2 (germline): SGHKS, YYEKEE (reference sequence). V gene TRBV5-5 combines with J gene TRBJ2-1; tentatively, D is TRBD2 (5 bases). The receptor's source is a woman older than 75 in a cohort sampled during active or convalescent COVID-19. The specimen sequenced was peripheral blood. CDR3 in DNA: TGTGCCAGCACTGACGGGATATACCTGACGGGTGAGCAGTTCTTC. Protein product: CASTDGIYLTGEQFF.